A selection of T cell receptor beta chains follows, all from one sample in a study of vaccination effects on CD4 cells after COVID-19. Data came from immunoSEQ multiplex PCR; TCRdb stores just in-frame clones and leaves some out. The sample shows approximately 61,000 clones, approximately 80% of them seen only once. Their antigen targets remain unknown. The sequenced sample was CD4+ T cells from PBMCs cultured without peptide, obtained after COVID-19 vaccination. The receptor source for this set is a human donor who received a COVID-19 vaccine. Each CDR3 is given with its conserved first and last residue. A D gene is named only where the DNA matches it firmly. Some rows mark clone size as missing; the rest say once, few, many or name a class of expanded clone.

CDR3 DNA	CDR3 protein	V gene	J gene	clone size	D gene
TGTGCCAGCAGCCGGAAGGGTGGCGGGAGCGCCAAAAACATTCAGTACTTC	CASSRKGGGSAKNIQYF	TRBV3-1/TRBV3-2	TRBJ2-4	NA	TRBD2
TGTGCCAGCACCATCCGGACACGTAGGACCCTCCACTTT	CASTIRTRRTLHF	TRBV28	TRBJ1-6	NA	NA
TGTGCCAGCAGTTCCCAGGGTCTTGCGGACACTGAAGCTTTCTTT	CASSSQGLADTEAFF	TRBV28	TRBJ1-1	few	NA
TGCAGCGCCACTGCAGGGGGGCCCACAGATACGCAGTATTTT	CSATAGGPTDTQYF	TRBV29-1	TRBJ2-3	NA	NA
TGTGCCAGCAGCTTCGGACAGGGCACATCGGATGAGCAGTTCTTC	CASSFGQGTSDEQFF	TRBV5-6	TRBJ2-1	NA	TRBD1
TGCGCCAGCAGCCAAGACAGGGTTCCCGGGGAGCTGTTTTTT	CASSQDRVPGELFF	TRBV4-3	TRBJ2-2	NA	NA
TGTGCCAGTAGTGAAACCCGCCACGTTAACTATGGCTACACCTTC	CASSETRHVNYGYTF	TRBV19	TRBJ1-2	NA	NA
TGTGCCAGCAGCCAGGGTCGAAACCGGGGCTATGGCTACACCTTC	CASSQGRNRGYGYTF	TRBV7-9	TRBJ1-2	NA	NA
TGTGCCAGCAGCGTAGGTATAGCGACGAACACCGGGGAGCTGTTTTTT	CASSVGIATNTGELFF	TRBV9	TRBJ2-2	NA	NA
TGTGCCAGCACAGGGGGCGGGGGGGAAACTGAAGCTTTCTTT	CASTGGGGETEAFF	TRBV27	TRBJ1-1	few	TRBD1
TGTGCCAGCAGCCTCCACAGGGGTGGTCAGCCCCAGCATTTT	CASSLHRGGQPQHF	TRBV3-1/TRBV3-2	TRBJ1-5	few	TRBD1
TGTGCCAGCTCACCACAGGCCTCCTACGAGCAGTACTTC	CASSPQASYEQYF	TRBV18	TRBJ2-7	NA	NA
TGTGCCAGCAGCCTCGGGACAGGGGGCGACGGGCAGTACTTC	CASSLGTGGDGQYF	TRBV3-1/TRBV3-2	TRBJ2-7	few	TRBD1
TGTGCCAGCTCACCACCGGGACTAGCGGGTTCCTACGAGCAGTACTTC	CASSPPGLAGSYEQYF	TRBV18	TRBJ2-7	NA	TRBD2
TGTGCCAGCACCTCCTTATTGGTGCGGGGGGATGAAAAACTGTTTTTT	CASTSLLVRGDEKLFF	TRBV5-6	TRBJ1-4	NA	NA
TGTGCCAGCAGCTTGGGGGGGACAGCCGCCTACAATGAGCAGTTCTTC	CASSLGGTAAYNEQFF	TRBV7-2	TRBJ2-1	NA	NA
TGTGCCAGCAGCCAAGAGGAGGGGGCTTCCTATAATTCACCCCTCCACTTT	CASSQEEGASYNSPLHF	TRBV4-2	TRBJ1-6	once	TRBD1
TGTGCCAGCTCACCACGGGGGGGTAATGAAAAACTGTTTTTT	CASSPRGGNEKLFF	TRBV18	TRBJ1-4	NA	NA
TGCGCCAGCTCCCCCACACAGGCCACTGAAGCTTTCTTT	CASSPTQATEAFF	TRBV5-1	TRBJ1-1	NA	NA
TGTGCCAGCAGCTTGGAGCAGTATAATTCACCCCTCCACTTT	CASSLEQYNSPLHF	TRBV7-2	TRBJ1-6	NA	NA
TGTGCCAGCAGCCAAGACCCTAGGGGCCGGGGTGGCTACACCTTC	CASSQDPRGRGGYTF	TRBV3-1/TRBV3-2	TRBJ1-2	once	NA
TGTGCCAGCAGCCCGGGGCCCGATGCCTATGGCTACACCTTC	CASSPGPDAYGYTF	TRBV5-5	TRBJ1-2	NA	NA
TGTGCCAGCAGCCCGAGTCGTAATGAGCAGTTCTTC	CASSPSRNEQFF	TRBV3-1/TRBV3-2	TRBJ2-1	NA	NA
TGTGCCAGCAGTTACTCGTCTGGGACCAACTATGGCTACACCTTC	CASSYSSGTNYGYTF	TRBV6-2/TRBV6-3	TRBJ1-2	NA	NA
TGTGCCACCAGCCGCTTCCGGCCGGGAGAGACCCAGTACTTC	CATSRFRPGETQYF	TRBV15	TRBJ2-5	NA	NA
TGTGCCAGCAGCCAAGGCGAGACAGTTTCCTATGGCTACACCTTC	CASSQGETVSYGYTF	TRBV3-1/TRBV3-2	TRBJ1-2	NA	NA
TGTGCCAGCAGCCCGGGCGTCAACCCTAATGAAAAACTGTTTTTT	CASSPGVNPNEKLFF	TRBV11-2	TRBJ1-4	few	NA
TGTGCCAGCAGGGAGGGGAGACAGGGCCCAGTTGCTTTCTTT	CASREGRQGPVAFF	TRBV2	TRBJ1-1	NA	TRBD1
TGCAGCGTTGAAGGAACAGGGAGGGCTGGGGCCAACGTCCTGACTTTC	CSVEGTGRAGANVLTF	TRBV29-1	TRBJ2-6	NA	NA
TGTGCCACCAGTGATTGGGCCCTAACACCCCGCGGGGAGCTGTTTTTT	CATSDWALTPRGELFF	TRBV24-1	TRBJ2-2	NA	NA
TGTGCCAGCAGTTGGACAGGGGGCGCGGGAGGCTACACCTTC	CASSWTGGAGGYTF	TRBV6-6	TRBJ1-2	once	TRBD1
TGTGCCAGCAGCGAACGGGCGGTCGGAAACACCATATATTTT	CASSERAVGNTIYF	TRBV2	TRBJ1-3	NA	NA
TGCAGCGTCACAACGGCCGGGGGAGGGACAGATACGCAGTATTTT	CSVTTAGGGTDTQYF	TRBV29-1	TRBJ2-3	NA	TRBD2
TGTGCCAGCAGTGACCGACGAGCGGACTATGGCTACACCTTC	CASSDRRADYGYTF	TRBV6-1	TRBJ1-2	NA	NA
TGTGCCAGCAGCCCCGCCAGCGGGAGCCACACAGATACGCAGTATTTT	CASSPASGSHTDTQYF	TRBV5-4	TRBJ2-3	NA	TRBD2
TGTGCCAGCAGCTTGGCCTCCCATGAAGCTTTCTTT	CASSLASHEAFF	TRBV5-4	TRBJ1-1	NA	NA
TGTGCCAGCAAGGACAGGGGGCATACAGATACGCAGTATTTT	CASKDRGHTDTQYF	TRBV19	TRBJ2-3	once	TRBD1
TGCAGCGTCCAGCTAGGGAAGAAAGAGACCCAGTACTTC	CSVQLGKKETQYF	TRBV29-1	TRBJ2-5	NA	NA
TGTGCCATCAGTGACTCGGGACGCCGGAACACTGAAGCTTTCTTT	CAISDSGRRNTEAFF	TRBV10-3	TRBJ1-1	once	NA
TGTGCCAGCACTTTGACAGGTAGTTCTGAAGCTTTCTTT	CASTLTGSSEAFF	TRBV2	TRBJ1-1	NA	NA
TGTGCCAGCAGTTACAGTGGTAGGGAAGCTTTCTTT	CASSYSGREAFF	TRBV6-5	TRBJ1-1	few	NA
TGTGCCTGGAGCGCGGGGGGGAATCAGCCCCAGCATTTT	CAWSAGGNQPQHF	TRBV30	TRBJ1-5	NA	NA
TGTGCCAGCAGCTTCAGGGACAGCTATGGCTACACCTTC	CASSFRDSYGYTF	TRBV7-9	TRBJ1-2	few	TRBD1
TGTGCCATCAGATCCGCGATTCGTGAAGCTTTCTTT	CAIRSAIREAFF	TRBV10-3	TRBJ1-1	few	NA
TGTGCCAGCAGTACCGCGACCGCGAACACCGGGGAGCTGTTTTTT	CASSTATANTGELFF	TRBV25-1	TRBJ2-2	NA	NA
TGTGCCAGCAGAAGACAGGGGTCGGGTGAAGCTTTCTTT	CASRRQGSGEAFF	TRBV6-5	TRBJ1-1	once	TRBD1
TGTGCCAGCTCCAGGGAGAATACCGGGGAGCTGTTTTTT	CASSRENTGELFF	TRBV2	TRBJ2-2	few	NA
TGTGCCAGCAGCCGCTATTACGAGCAGTACTTC	CASSRYYEQYF	TRBV5-8	TRBJ2-7	few	NA
TGTGCCAGTAGTCGGGGTGGACTAGCGGGGGGGACCTACAATGAGCAGTTCTTC	CASSRGGLAGGTYNEQFF	TRBV19	TRBJ2-1	NA	TRBD2